Each of the 16 T cell receptor beta chains below was sequenced from the same sample in a study of Ad26.COV2.S vaccination and SARS-CoV-2 variants. Profiled with immunoSEQ multiplex PCR; TCRdb holds only in-frame clones, not every one. Here the sample spans about 350,000 clones, approximately 90% being singletons. The treatment is: approximately 18 received Ad26.COV2.S at low or high dose, single or two shots; 5 received placebo; per-sample allocation not given. Following the first vaccine or placebo injection, samples were taken on day 63. The input for sequencing was peripheral blood, taken in a trial of Ad26.COV2.S vaccine versus placebo. These receptors were collected from a person between 18 and 65 years old who received the Ad26.COV2.S COVID-19 vaccine or a placebo.

The chain has TRBV28 and TRBJ2-2; no definite D call. Trimming stripped 6 bases from V and 2 bases from J, with 13 bases between. The CDR3 consists of 15 residues. CDR1 is MDHEN, CDR2 SYDVKM, per germline. CDR3: CASSNGRINTGELFF. The CDR3 coding sequence is TGTGCCAGCAGCAACGGCCGTATAAACACCGGGGAGCTGTTTTTT.

The chain uses TRBV2 and TRBJ2-7; 8 bases line up with TRBD2. V dropped 6 bases and J dropped 6; count of bases not matched to a gene: 10. Germline CDR1 reads SNHLY; CDR2 reads FYNNEI. The CDR3 is made up of 14 amino acids. The CDR3 nucleotides are TGTGCCAGCAGCTACGAAGCGGGAGTCTCCGAGCAGTACTTC. It is translated as CASSYEAGVSEQYF.

The rearrangement links TRBV6-5 to TRBJ2-3; 7 positions agree with TRBD2. CDR3 size: 13 residues. Germline V gene sequence: CDR1 MNHEY, CDR2 SVGAGI. J was trimmed by 2 bases and V by 6 bases; bases with no gene match: 2. CDR3 sequence: CASRGLNTDTQYF. The CDR3 DNA sequence: TGTGCCAGCAGGGGACTAAACACAGATACGCAGTATTTT.

The chain has TRBV28 and TRBJ2-7; D is uncertain. CDR3 length: 12 residues. Trimming removed 8 bases at V and 5 bases at J, with 13 bases between. Germline V gives CDR1 MDHEN, CDR2 SYDVKM. The CDR3 is CASSASPHEQYF. The CDR3 DNA sequence: TGTGCCAGCTCAGCTAGTCCCCACGAGCAGTACTTC.

V is TRBV14 and J is TRBJ2-5, with 9 bases identical to TRBD1. Trimming removed 4 bases from V and 5 bases from J; junction bases left unmatched: 11. Looked up from germline, CDR1 is SGHDN and CDR2 is FVKESK. The CDR3 is 16 residues long. The CDR3 DNA sequence: TGTGCCAGCAGCCTCTTACAGGGGGCGCTCCGTGAGACCCAGTACTTC. This encodes CASSLLQGALRETQYF.

V usage is TRBV6-5 and J usage is TRBJ2-7; the match to TRBD1 covers 8 bases. This CDR3 has 13 amino acids. Losses at the gene ends were 6 bases for V and 3 bases for J; bases not matched to a gene: 4. In germline, CDR1 is MNHEY, CDR2 SVGAGI. As DNA, the CDR3 is TGTGCCAGCAGCTTGGGACAGGTCTACGAGCAGTACTTC. This translates into CASSLGQVYEQYF.

V is TRBV24-1 and J is TRBJ1-5; tentative D call: TRBD1 (5 bases). From germline, CDR1 is KGHDR and CDR2 SFDVKD. Trimming took off 1 base at V and 0 bases at J, with 12 bases between the two ends. This CDR3 comprises 17 residues. CDR3 DNA sequence: TGTGCCACCAGTGATTTCTCAGGACAACCTAGCAATCAGCCCCAGCATTTT. Translated: CATSDFSGQPSNQPQHF.

DNA of the CDR3: TGTGCCAGCAGCATACAGACGATGAACACTGAAGCTTTCTTT. This codes for CASSIQTMNTEAFF. The V call is TRBV7-2, the J call TRBJ1-1; no definite D call. Trimming removed 5 bases from V and 0 bases from J, with 10 bases in between. The CDR3 is 14 residues long. CDR1 is SGHTA and CDR2 is FQGNSA in the germline V gene.

V is TRBV18 and J is TRBJ2-2; TRBD1 is a possible D gene (6 bases). The length of the CDR3 is 16 residues. CDR1 KGHSH and CDR2 LQKENI come from the germline V gene. Trimming shortened V by 1 base and J by 6 bases, and 15 bases separated the two germline ends. The CDR3 protein is CASSPQPGGDAGELFF. As DNA, the CDR3 is TGTGCCAGCTCACCACAGCCTGGGGGCGACGCCGGGGAGCTGTTTTTT. Looking up the rest from reference TRBV18 and TRBJ2-2 gives the full variable domain: NAGVMQNPRHLVRRRGQEARLRCSPMKGHSHVYWYRQLPEEGLKFMVYLQKENIIDESGMPKERFSAEFPKEGPSILRIQQVVRGDSAAYFCASSPQPGGDAGELFFGEGSRLTVL.

The genes are TRBV18 and TRBJ1-1, with D possibly being TRBD1 (5 bases). CDR3 length: 14 amino acids. CDR1 and CDR2 (germline): KGHSH, LQKENI. Trimming took 0 bases from V and 6 from J, leaving 11 bases between them. CDR3 residues: CASSPPGGWPEAFF. CDR3 in DNA: TGTGCCAGCTCACCACCGGGGGGTTGGCCTGAAGCTTTCTTT.

The CDR3 protein is CAASGQELYGYTF. CDR3 coding DNA: TGTGCCGCCTCTGGACAGGAGCTCTATGGCTACACCTTC. V gene TRBV19 combines with J gene TRBJ1-2, with 7 bases identical to TRBD1. The ends lost 11 bases at V and 4 bases at J; junction bases unmatched: 10. The germline gives CDR1 LNHDA, CDR2 SQIVND (reference sequence). This CDR3 contains 13 residues.

The chain joins TRBV7-9 to TRBJ2-3; D tentatively reads TRBD1 or TRBD2 (5 bases each). Trimming removed 5 bases from V and 1 base from J, with 13 bases in between. The CDR3 totals 15 residues. Per germline, CDR1 SEHNR and CDR2 FQNEAQ (reference sequence). CDR3 nucleotides: TGTGCCAGCAGCCCCTCGGGGCCGCGCACAGATACGCAGTATTTT. Translated, it gives CASSPSGPRTDTQYF. The entire variable domain, with the rest obtained from reference TRBV7-9 and TRBJ2-3, is as follows: DTGVSQNPRHKITKRGQNVTFRCDPISEHNRLYWYRQTLGQGPEFLTYFQNEAQLEKSRLLSDRFSAERPKGSFSTLEIQRTEQGDSAMYLCASSPSGPRTDTQYFGPGTRLTVL.

V is TRBV11-2 and J is TRBJ2-7; no clear D. The CDR3 has 12 amino acids. The germline V and J ends were trimmed by 1 base and 12 bases, with 13 bases remaining between them. Germline V CDR1 and CDR2: SGHAT, FQNNGV. CDR3 region: CASSLVERPMYF. In DNA, the CDR3 is TGTGCCAGCAGCTTAGTAGAGAGGCCCATGTACTTC. Together with reference TRBV11-2 and TRBJ2-7, the CDR3 gives the full variable domain: EAGVAQSPRYKIIEKRQSVAFWCNPISGHATLYWYQQILGQGPKLLIQFQNNGVVDDSQLPKDRFSAERLKGVDSTLKIQPAKLEDSAVYLCASSLVERPMYFGPGTRLTVT.

This sequence joins TRBV10-2 and TRBJ1-2; D is ambiguous. The germline gives CDR1 WSHSY, CDR2 SAAADI. This CDR3 contains 18 residues. V gave up 0 bases and J gave up 7 bases, with 24 bases separating them. The CDR3 coding sequence is TGCGCCAGCAGTGAGTCGAAGGTTATACTAAAACGGCGACGTGGCTACACCTTC. Its translation is CASSESKVILKRRRGYTF.

This sequence joins TRBV7-8 and TRBJ1-4; 7 nucleotides line up with TRBD1. V shed 5 bases, J shed 4 bases, and the junction held 4 bases outside the gene matches. The germline V gene has CDR1 SGHVS and CDR2 FQNEAQ. The CDR3 contains 14 residues. This chain's CDR3 is CASSRGQFNEKLFF. In DNA form, the CDR3 reads TGTGCCAGCAGCCGGGGACAGTTTAATGAAAAACTGTTTTTT.

The V call is TRBV7-6, the J call TRBJ1-6; D not certain. The germline V and J ends were trimmed by 3 bases and 5 bases, with 8 bases remaining between them. Germline-derived CDR1 and CDR2 are SGHVS and FNYEAQ. The length of the CDR3 is 14 residues. In DNA form, the CDR3 reads TGTGCCAGCAGCTTGAGAATTAATAATTCACCCCTCCACTTT. Translating it yields CASSLRINNSPLHF.